This T cell receptor (beta chain) emerged from a study of cytomegalovirus exposure and HLA in healthy donors. The CDR3 has 14 residues. Germline V gives CDR1 SGHTA, CDR2 FQGNSA. V was pared by 6 bases and J by 0 bases, with 9 bases between. Study-wide results and limits: Immune exposure information available was restricted to CMV serostatus. Among the sequence variants, a highly shared cluster was likely an artifact of sequencing. As a later analysis showed, a missense DCLRE1C variant was linked to trimming of TCR beta V- and J-genes. Later analysis suggested most CMV-associated TCR beta chains were HLA-restricted.

60 Vbeta and 13 Jbeta primers were used in PCR. Produced via immunoSEQ multiplex PCR; TCRdb's table is partial and in-frame only. The table includes approximately 150,000 clones, 75% detected once. As for this clone: As yet, its antigen is unknown.

The chain uses TRBV7-2 and TRBJ2-4; weak D call: TRBD2 (6 bases). Sequencing input: PBMCs. The sequence was collected from a young man in good health and CMV-seropositive. CDR3 nucleotide sequence: TGTGCCAGCAGTCAGGGACTAGCCAAAAACATTCAGTACTTC. As protein: CASSQGLAKNIQYF.